The 11 T cell receptor beta chains given below trace back to one sample, sequenced in a study of cytomegalovirus exposure and HLA in healthy donors. Generated by immunoSEQ multiplex PCR, the TCRdb table keeps only in-frame clones and is missing some. The top ten hold less than 9.5% of the sample, which has around 190,000 clones, around 86% seen once. The material sequenced was PBMCs. These receptor sequences come from a man aged 25 to 45 in good health and CMV-seropositive.

The chain is built from TRBV11-3 and TRBJ2-1; TRBD2 might be the D (6 bases). V lost 0 bases and J 9 bases, leaving 9 bases between the germline ends. Germline CDR1 and CDR2: SGHNT and YENEEA. The CDR3 length is 13 residues. CDR3 region: CASSLDGEVEQFF. CDR3 nucleotide sequence: TGTGCCAGCAGCTTAGATGGGGAGGTTGAGCAGTTCTTC.

This clone was observed once. The rearrangement uses TRBV10-1 and TRBJ2-2; TRBD2 agrees at 8 bases. V was pared by 3 bases and J by 7 bases, with 10 bases of the junction left unmatched. The CDR3 has 16 amino acids. The germline V gene has CDR1 WNHNN and CDR2 SYGVQD (reference sequence). The CDR3 spells CASSESAGGEDGELFF. As DNA, the CDR3 is TGCGCCAGCAGTGAAAGCGCGGGGGGCGAGGACGGGGAGCTGTTTTTT.

This clone was seen a few times. J is TRBJ2-7 and V is TRBV28, with 7 bases that match TRBD2. Germline V lookup: CDR1 MDHEN, CDR2 SYDVKM. Trimming took 5 bases from V and 6 from J; bases not matched to a gene: 7. The CDR3 extends over 13 amino acids. The CDR3 DNA follows: TGTGCCAGCAGTCGATACACGGGAGGCGAGCAGTACTTC. Translated, it gives CASSRYTGGEQYF.

V usage is TRBV27 and J usage is TRBJ2-7; D call uncertain. V was clipped by 6 bases and J by 0 bases, with 6 bases between them. Germline CDR1 MNHEY, CDR2 SMNVEV (reference sequence). CDR3 size: 12 residues. CDR3 protein: CASSLLSYEQYF. The CDR3 coding sequence is TGTGCCAGCAGCCTTCTCTCCTACGAGCAGTACTTC.

The count of this clone is one. CDR3 sequence reads: CASSLADRPADTQYF. For the CDR3, the DNA is TGCGCCAGCAGCTTGGCCGACAGGCCGGCAGATACGCAGTATTTT. The genes are TRBV5-1 and TRBJ2-3; D might be TRBD1 (6 bases). This CDR3 contains 15 residues. The V end lost 0 bases, the J end lost 4 bases, and 12 bases lay between the germline ends. Germline values: CDR1 SGHRS, CDR2 YFSETQ. The full variable domain, its missing parts supplied by reference TRBV5-1 and TRBJ2-3, is KAGVTQTPRYLIKTRGQQVTLSCSPISGHRSVSWYQQTPGQGLQFLFEYFSETQRNKGNFPGRFSGRQFSNSRSEMNVSTLELGDSALYLCASSLADRPADTQYFGPGTRLTVL.

This clone was found many times. The V call is TRBV19, the J call TRBJ1-2; TRBD1 might be the D (5 bases). The V gene's germline CDR1 is LNHDA and CDR2 SQIVND (reference sequence). V was cut by 5 bases and J by 5 bases, with 12 bases left in between. CDR3 length: 13 residues. The CDR3 is CASSVDTEYGYTF. The CDR3 DNA sequence: TGTGCCAGTAGTGTGGACACAGAGTATGGCTACACCTTC. Looking up the rest from reference TRBV19 and TRBJ1-2 gives the full variable domain: DGGITQSPKYLFRKEGQNVTLSCEQNLNHDAMYWYRQDPGQGLRLIYYSQIVNDFQKGDIAEGYSVSREKKESFPLTVTSAQKNPTAFYLCASSVDTEYGYTFGSGTRLTVV.

This clone was observed once. This chain joins TRBV9 and TRBJ1-3; the D is unclear. This CDR3 comprises 13 residues. Trimming took off 4 bases at V and 9 bases at J, with 14 bases between the two ends. The germline CDR1 and CDR2 sequences are SGDLS and YYNGEE. DNA for the CDR3: TGTGCCAGCAGCCCCGACGACTTTGGCACCATATATTTT. This sequence encodes CASSPDDFGTIYF.

The genes are TRBV27 and TRBJ2-1; 11 bases are a match to TRBD2. Germline V lookup: CDR1 MNHEY, CDR2 SMNVEV (reference sequence). The CDR3 length is 16 residues. After removal of 6 bases from V and 0 bases from J, the junction contained 4 bases not matched to a gene. The CDR3 is CASRLTSGNSYNEQFF. The DNA of the CDR3 is TGTGCCAGCAGGCTGACTAGCGGGAACTCCTACAATGAGCAGTTCTTC.

This clone was detected once. The V and J genes are TRBV4-1 and TRBJ2-1, with 10 bases matching TRBD2. CDR1 and CDR2 (germline): MGHRA, YSYEKL. The CDR3 consists of 15 residues. Losses at the gene ends were 3 bases for V and 9 bases for J; bases not matched to a gene: 8. CDR3 sequence: CASSQTAGGRGEQFF. CDR3 DNA sequence: TGCGCCAGCAGCCAGACAGCGGGGGGGCGTGGTGAGCAGTTCTTC.

The V gene is TRBV6-5, the J gene TRBJ1-2, with 7 bases fitting TRBD1. There are 16 residues in the CDR3. V was clipped by 0 bases and J by 3 bases; unmatched bases: 7. Looked up from germline, CDR1 is MNHEY and CDR2 is SVGAGI. CDR3 bases: TGTGCCAGCAGTTACTCAGAGGGGGCAAGTCACTATGGCTACACCTTC. Its protein is CASSYSEGASHYGYTF.

This clone appeared a few times. The rearrangement uses TRBV7-9 and TRBJ2-3; a possible D gene is TRBD2 (5 bases). CDR3 length equals 13 residues. Germline lookup yields CDR1 SEHNR and CDR2 FQNEAQ (reference sequence). V lost 3 bases and J 1 base, leaving 5 bases between the germline ends. CDR3 coding DNA: TGTGCCAGCAGCTTCGGGGGCACAGATACGCAGTATTTT. Translated, it gives CASSFGGTDTQYF.